This TCR beta chain stems from a study of blood T cell repertoires in COVID-19. In the study overall: The study drew acute and convalescent COVID-19 samples from the United States, Italy and Spain.

The CDR3 has 11 residues. Germline V gene lookup returns CDR1 DFQATT and CDR2 SNEGSKA (reference sequence). With V trimmed by 3 bases and J by 6 bases, 2 bases remained unmatched. Profiling relied on immunoSEQ multiplex PCR, and the TCRdb table lists in-frame clones only, not all of them. The repertoire includes approximately 230,000 clones, around four fifths of them detected once, and about 15% sits in the top ten. Recovery meant two consecutive negative NP/OP PCR tests, professional clearance, or resolved symptoms. The V call is TRBV20-1, the J call TRBJ2-7; TRBD1 matches 7 bases. Sample: PBMCs or T cells enriched from blood (not recorded which). The source is a man aged 35-49 years who had recovered from COVID-19. CDR3 sequence reads: CSARAGGEQYF. The CDR3 DNA follows: TGCAGTGCTAGGGCAGGGGGCGAGCAGTACTTC.